The 3 T cell receptor beta chains below were found in one sample sequenced in a study of CD8 T cells in Susac syndrome. Reverse transcription used roughly 0.5 to 1 ug RNA and random hexamers. TCRdb re-called the immunoSEQ multiplex PCR reads through MiXCR, storing one row per CDR3 protein. The sample lists roughly 88,000 distinct CDR3 sequences; about 96% were seen once. The source material was CD8+ T cells from PBMCs. The receptors were sampled from a human donor with Susac syndrome.

The rearrangement uses TRBV5-8 and TRBJ1-4; maybe TRBD1 (6 bases). The CDR3 is 15 amino acids. With 6 bases removed from V and 4 bases from J, the gap between germline ends came to 16 bases. Germline CDR1 and CDR2: SGHTS and YDEGEE. The CDR3 DNA sequence: TGTGCCAGCATCGAGAGGGACAAACTTAATGAAAAACTGTTTTTT. Protein: CASIERDKLNEKLFF.

The chain employs TRBV19 and TRBJ2-4; D may be TRBD1 (5 bases). The CDR3 has 15 residues. CDR1 and CDR2 from the germline V gene are LNHDA and SQIVND (reference sequence). The V and J ends lost 3 bases and 0 bases respectively, with 9 bases between them. The CDR3 protein is CASSIAGLAKNIQYF. Here the CDR3 DNA reads TGTGCCAGTAGTATTGCAGGGTTAGCCAAAAACATTCAGTACTTC.

This chain joins TRBV6-5 and TRBJ1-1, with D possibly matching TRBD1 (5 bases). From germline, CDR1 is MNHEY and CDR2 SVGAGI. V gave up 6 bases and J gave up 5 bases, with 10 bases separating them. The CDR3 runs to 12 residues. CDR3: CASSPWGTEAFF. CDR3 bases: TGTGCCAGCAGCCCATGGGGGACTGAAGCTTTCTTT.